The clone carrying this T cell receptor beta chain was recorded once. Germline V gene sequence: CDR1 SGHRS, CDR2 YFSETQ. CDR3 size: 18 residues. The V and J ends lost 3 bases and 0 bases, in that order; junction bases with no gene match: 12. The data were obtained in a study of blood T cell repertoires in COVID-19. About the study: Nucleic acid was either cDNA or gDNA, and it came from T cells, B-cell-depleted T cells, or PBMCs.

In the authors' workflow: Nucleated cell counts were estimated from reference gene primer amplification. The data were produced by immunoSEQ multiplex PCR, yet TCRdb's version contains in-frame clones alone and is incomplete. That table supplies the V and J calls and clone size; D and trimming were determined from the DNA. The sample contains about 230,000 clones, approximately 81% of which appear only once. Sequences were obtained from peripheral blood. This receptor was obtained from a woman over 75 with active or convalescent COVID-19. The rearrangement uses TRBV5-1 and TRBJ2-3; TRBD2 matches at 8 bases. Here the CDR3 DNA reads TGCGCCAGCAGCTCCCTTCTCGGGGGGGGGTCCAGCACAGATACGCAGTATTTT. It specifies CASSSLLGGGSSTDTQYF. Using reference TRBV5-1 and TRBJ2-3 for the parts outside the CDR3, the full variable domain is KAGVTQTPRYLIKTRGQQVTLSCSPISGHRSVSWYQQTPGQGLQFLFEYFSETQRNKGNFPGRFSGRQFSNSRSEMNVSTLELGDSALYLCASSSLLGGGSSTDTQYFGPGTRLTVL.